The 14 T cell receptor beta chains given below trace back to one sample, sequenced in a study of shared clonotypes between healthy human individuals (dated by TCRdb to 2019 to 2021). The protocol used for the library was the immunoSEQ multiplex PCR assay. TCRdb's version of the immuneACCESS table is confined to in-frame rearrangements and falls short of the full clone set. An unresolved V gene accounts for under half of the shortfall where checked; the remainder is of unknown origin. The sample contains a few million clones, more than 80% of them found a single time. Of the sample, under 0.45% is held by the ten largest clones. Sequenced material: naive CD4+ T cells from PBMCs. In light of the paper, this sample's cell subset or site label describes: CD45RA+ positively selected. These receptors were collected from a man aged 18 to 29 in good health. Some clones in this sample may be carry-over from other donors' samples.

This rearrangement joins TRBV28 to TRBJ2-2; D is perhaps TRBD1 (6 bases). CDR3 size: 16 residues. Germline V gives CDR1 MDHEN, CDR2 SYDVKM. Between the trimmed V and J ends, which lost 5 bases and 4 bases, there was a span of 17 bases. CDR3 residues: CASSPQGLGATGELFF. CDR3 nucleotide sequence: TGTGCCAGCAGTCCTCAGGGGTTGGGGGCCACCGGGGAGCTGTTTTTT.

This chain uses TRBV4-1 with TRBJ2-4, with TRBD2 identical over 8 bases. The CDR3 sequence is 16 residues long. After removal of 1 base from V and 0 bases from J, the junction contained 2 bases not matched to a gene. Germline V CDR1 and CDR2: MGHRA, YSYEKL. CDR3 in amino acids: CASSQGLAGAKNIQYF. In DNA, the CDR3 is TGCGCCAGCAGCCAAGGGCTAGCGGGAGCCAAAAACATTCAGTACTTC.

The rearrangement uses TRBV18 and TRBJ2-1; no clear D gene. The germline gives CDR1 KGHSH, CDR2 LQKENI. Between the trimmed V and J ends, which lost 2 bases and 2 bases, there was a span of 10 bases. This CDR3 comprises 15 residues. Here the CDR3 reads CASSPARTPYNEQFF. The DNA for the CDR3 is TGTGCCAGCTCACCAGCCCGAACACCCTACAATGAGCAGTTCTTC. The full variable domain, in which reference TRBV18 and TRBJ2-1 provide the parts outside the CDR3, is NAGVMQNPRHLVRRRGQEARLRCSPMKGHSHVYWYRQLPEEGLKFMVYLQKENIIDESGMPKERFSAEFPKEGPSILRIQQVVRGDSAAYFCASSPARTPYNEQFFGPGTRLTVL.

On this clone itself: The same CDR3 is also encoded by other DNA sequences in this sample. The chain joins TRBV18 to TRBJ2-1; TRBD2 matches at 11 bases. Trimming cost V 6 bases and J 1 base; bases outside gene matches: 5. Germline lookup yields CDR1 KGHSH and CDR2 LQKENI. The CDR3 is 16 residues long. CDR3 sequence reads: CASSQLAGVSYNEQFF. The CDR3 DNA follows: TGTGCCAGCTCGCAACTAGCGGGGGTATCCTACAATGAGCAGTTCTTC. Looking up the rest from reference TRBV18 and TRBJ2-1 gives the full variable domain: NAGVMQNPRHLVRRRGQEARLRCSPMKGHSHVYWYRQLPEEGLKFMVYLQKENIIDESGMPKERFSAEFPKEGPSILRIQQVVRGDSAAYFCASSQLAGVSYNEQFFGPGTRLTVL.

The chain recombines TRBV10-1 with TRBJ1-4; D possibly corresponds to TRBD1 (5 bases). Trimming stripped 7 bases from V and 0 bases from J, with 24 bases between. Germline V lookup: CDR1 WNHNN, CDR2 SYGVQD (reference sequence). This CDR3 region has 19 residues. The CDR3 DNA sequence: TGCGCCAGCATCCCAAGAACCCCAGGGTCGGGCGCAACTAATGAAAAACTGTTTTTT. Its protein product is CASIPRTPGSGATNEKLFF.

The V call is TRBV2, the J call TRBJ2-4; D not certain. There are 12 residues in the CDR3. CDR1 and CDR2 (germline): SNHLY, FYNNEI. Trimming removed 2 bases at V and 9 bases at J, with 8 bases between. The CDR3 sequence is CASSELGSIQYF. CDR3 DNA: TGTGCCAGCAGTGAACTCGGAAGCATTCAGTACTTC.

This sequence joins TRBV29-1 and TRBJ2-5; 7 positions agree with TRBD2. Germline lookup yields CDR1 SQVTM and CDR2 ANQGSEA. V dropped 2 bases and J dropped 5; count of bases not matched to a gene: 8. The CDR3 totals 14 residues. In DNA, the CDR3 is TGCAGCGTTGAAAAAGCGGGAAATGTGGAGACCCAGTACTTC. Protein: CSVEKAGNVETQYF.

The chain combines TRBV14 with TRBJ2-7; D gene uncertain. V lost 3 bases, J lost 1 base, and 16 bases lay in between. The CDR3 runs to 16 residues. CDR1 and CDR2 (germline): SGHDN, FVKESK. The CDR3 DNA reads as TGTGCCAGCAGCCATGTTCCCAGCCCAACTTCCTACGAGCAGTACTTC. It is translated as CASSHVPSPTSYEQYF.

The chain employs TRBV29-1 and TRBJ2-2, with TRBD2 matching 14 bases. Germline values: CDR1 SQVTM, CDR2 ANQGSEA. The CDR3 has 16 residues. J gave up 6 bases and V 7 bases, and 10 bases lay outside the gene matches. The CDR3 loop reads CSALGLAGVGAGELFF. CDR3 bases: TGCAGCGCGTTGGGACTAGCGGGAGTCGGGGCCGGGGAGCTGTTTTTT.

The V gene is TRBV11-2, the J gene TRBJ1-3; D unclear. The V end lost 5 bases, the J end lost 1 base, and 15 bases lay between the germline ends. Germline assignment: CDR1 SGHAT and CDR2 FQNNGV. The CDR3 covers 16 residues. CDR3: CASSPRLLNSGNTIYF. CDR3 nucleotides: TGTGCCAGCAGCCCGCGACTTCTCAATTCTGGAAACACCATATATTTT.

A single count supports this clone. The chain couples TRBV5-6 to TRBJ2-2; D is possibly TRBD2 (5 bases). V lost 4 bases, J lost 2 bases, and 9 bases lay in between. This CDR3 contains 14 residues. Germline V gene data show CDR1 as SGHDT and CDR2 as YYEEEE. In nucleotides, the CDR3 is TGTGCCAGCAGCCGAGCGGTAAACACCGGGGAGCTGTTTTTT. Translated, it gives CASSRAVNTGELFF.

The genes are TRBV28 and TRBJ2-4, with TRBD2 identical over 7 bases. This CDR3 is built from 16 residues. Germline CDR1 reads MDHEN; CDR2 reads SYDVKM. V gave up 6 bases and J gave up 1 base; unmatched junction bases: 9. CDR3 in DNA: TGTGCCAGCAGCGAAACGAGGGAGGGGGCCAAAAACATTCAGTACTTC. Its protein product is CASSETREGAKNIQYF.

The rearrangement joins TRBV6-5 to TRBJ2-7; D is unresolved. Per germline, CDR1 MNHEY and CDR2 SVGAGI. The CDR3 extends over 11 amino acids. V lost 6 bases and J 4 bases, leaving 7 bases between the germline ends. CDR3 loop: CASSHEYEQYF. DNA for the CDR3: TGTGCCAGCAGCCATGAATACGAGCAGTACTTC.

On this clone itself: Other DNA variants within this sample encode the same CDR3. The chain combines TRBV7-3 with TRBJ1-2, with D possibly matching TRBD1 (5 bases). Germline CDR1 reads SGHTA; CDR2 reads FQGTGA. Trimming stripped 5 bases from V and 6 bases from J, with 13 bases between. The CDR3 totals 13 residues. CDR3: CASSPTGAHGYTF. DNA for the CDR3: TGTGCCAGCAGCCCAACCGGGGCCCATGGCTACACCTTC.